Here is one T cell receptor (beta chain) with its context. The method was immunoSEQ multiplex PCR; TCRdb's version includes in-frame clones alone and lacks a portion of them. The sample has roughly 290,000 clones; approximately 85% are singletons. This specimen belongs to a study of blood T cell repertoires in COVID-19. CDR1 and CDR2 (germline): LGHNA, YNFKEQ. Trimming stripped 1 base from V and 0 bases from J, with 7 bases between. The length of the CDR3 is 14 residues. The chain uses TRBV4-2 and TRBJ2-7; no firm D call. The source of this sequence is a woman in her twenties or thirties who had recovered from COVID-19. Sequenced material: PBMCs or T cells enriched from blood (not recorded which). The CDR3 nucleotides are TGTGCCAGCAGCCAAGTGAGTTTCTCCTACGAGCAGTACTTC. Protein: CASSQVSFSYEQYF.